This T cell receptor (beta chain) was profiled in a study of identical twins. General observations from the study: Within monozygotic twins, out-of-frame TCR alpha sharing was underestimated by the models. Whereas memory repertoires showed no such difference, abundant cord blood beta clonotypes carried fewer insertions.

Only a few counts were recorded for this clonotype. Its target is unknown. Germline V gives CDR1 MDHEN, CDR2 SYDVKM. With 4 bases clipped from V and 4 bases from J, the junction kept 7 bases outside the gene matches. CDR3 size: 15 residues. A universal primer site came from template switching; cDNA carried unique molecular identifiers. Via MiXCR, TCRdb re-called the 5' RACE reads, giving one row per CDR3 protein. Among about 660,000 distinct CDR3 sequences listed, 8.6% were seen once. These data are also associated with another study on yellow fever vaccine responses in identical twins.

Material for sequencing was PBMCs. The rearrangement joins TRBV28 to TRBJ2-3, with 8 bases that match TRBD2. The sequence derives from a woman younger than 30 in good health. The CDR3 region is CASSSSGSLSDTQYF. CDR3 in DNA: TGTGCCAGCAGTTCCAGCGGGAGTTTATCAGATACGCAGTATTTT.